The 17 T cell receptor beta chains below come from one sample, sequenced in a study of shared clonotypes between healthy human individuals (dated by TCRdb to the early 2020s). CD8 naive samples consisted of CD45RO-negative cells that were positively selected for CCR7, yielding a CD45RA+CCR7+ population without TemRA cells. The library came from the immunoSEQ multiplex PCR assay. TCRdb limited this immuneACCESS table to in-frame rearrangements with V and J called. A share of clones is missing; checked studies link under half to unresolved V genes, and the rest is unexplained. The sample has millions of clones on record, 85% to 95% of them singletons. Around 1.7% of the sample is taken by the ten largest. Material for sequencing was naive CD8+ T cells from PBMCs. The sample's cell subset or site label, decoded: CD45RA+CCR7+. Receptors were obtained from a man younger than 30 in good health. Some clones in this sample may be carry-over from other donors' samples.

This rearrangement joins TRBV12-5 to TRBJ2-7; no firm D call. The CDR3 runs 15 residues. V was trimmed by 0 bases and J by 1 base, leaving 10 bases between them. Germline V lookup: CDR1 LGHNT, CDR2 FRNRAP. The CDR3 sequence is CASGLVGIGSYEQYF. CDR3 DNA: TGTGCTAGTGGTTTGGTGGGGATAGGATCCTACGAGCAGTACTTC.

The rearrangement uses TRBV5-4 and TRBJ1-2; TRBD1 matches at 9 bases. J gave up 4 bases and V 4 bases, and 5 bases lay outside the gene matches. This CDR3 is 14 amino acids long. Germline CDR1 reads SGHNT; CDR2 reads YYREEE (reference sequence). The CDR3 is CASSRTGEGYGYTF. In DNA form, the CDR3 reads TGTGCCAGCAGCCGGACAGGGGAGGGCTATGGCTACACCTTC.

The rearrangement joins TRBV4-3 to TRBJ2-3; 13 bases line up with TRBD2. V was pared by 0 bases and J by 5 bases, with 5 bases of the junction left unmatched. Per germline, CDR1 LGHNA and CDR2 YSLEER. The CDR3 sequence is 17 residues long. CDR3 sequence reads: CASSQDPWTSGRDTQYF. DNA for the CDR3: TGCGCCAGCAGCCAAGATCCCTGGACTAGCGGGAGAGATACGCAGTATTTT.

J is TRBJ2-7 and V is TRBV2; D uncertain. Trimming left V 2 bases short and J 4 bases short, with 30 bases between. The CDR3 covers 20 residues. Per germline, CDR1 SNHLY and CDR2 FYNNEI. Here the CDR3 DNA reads TGTGCCAGCAGTGAACTTCGCCTGTTAGTATCCCAAAGTATCCCTTACGAGCAGTACTTC. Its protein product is CASSELRLLVSQSIPYEQYF.

This CDR3 is CASSRGQGYTEAFF. The CDR3 DNA is TGCGCCAGCAGCCGGGGACAGGGGTACACTGAAGCTTTCTTT. The V and J genes are TRBV4-3 and TRBJ1-1; 10 bases match TRBD1. Germline values: CDR1 LGHNA, CDR2 YSLEER. The CDR3 has 14 residues. V lost 4 bases and J lost 3; bases outside the gene matches: 2.

For the CDR3, the DNA is TGTGCCAGCAGCACCCGGGGGGTCGGGAATCAGCCCCAGCATTTT. Residues: CASSTRGVGNQPQHF. The genes are TRBV27 and TRBJ1-5; TRBD1 is a possible D gene (5 bases). This CDR3 comprises 15 residues. V was clipped by 6 bases and J by 4 bases, with 16 bases between them. CDR1 and CDR2 (germline): MNHEY, SMNVEV (reference sequence).

In DNA, the CDR3 is TGTGCCAGCAGCCTGGACAGGGTTGATCTCGGCTACACCTTC. Its translation: CASSLDRVDLGYTF. The chain joins TRBV5-6 to TRBJ1-2; 8 nucleotides match TRBD1. Per the germline V gene, CDR1 is SGHDT and CDR2 is YYEEEE. The CDR3 sequence is 14 residues long. V lost 4 bases, J lost 8 bases, and 10 bases stayed unmatched.

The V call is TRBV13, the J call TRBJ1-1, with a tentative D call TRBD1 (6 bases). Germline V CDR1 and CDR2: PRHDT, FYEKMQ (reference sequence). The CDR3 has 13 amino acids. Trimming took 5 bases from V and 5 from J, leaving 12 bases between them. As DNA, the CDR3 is TGTGCCAGCAGCCTCACACAGGGAACTGAAGCTTTCTTT. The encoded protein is CASSLTQGTEAFF. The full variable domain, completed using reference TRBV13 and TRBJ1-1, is AAGVIQSPRHLIKEKRETATLKCYPIPRHDTVYWYQQGPGQDPQFLISFYEKMQSDKGSIPDRFSAQQFSDYHSELNMSSLELGDSALYFCASSLTQGTEAFFGQGTRLTVV.

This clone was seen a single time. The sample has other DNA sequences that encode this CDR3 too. The DNA of the CDR3 is TGTGCCAGCAGTTCGGGACGAAACTACGAGCAGTACTTC. Residues: CASSSGRNYEQYF. This chain links TRBV27 with TRBJ2-7; D tentatively fits TRBD1 or TRBD2 (5 bases each). The length of the CDR3 is 13 residues. The V gene's germline CDR1 is MNHEY and CDR2 SMNVEV (reference sequence). Trimming removed 4 bases from V and 3 bases from J, with 10 bases in between.

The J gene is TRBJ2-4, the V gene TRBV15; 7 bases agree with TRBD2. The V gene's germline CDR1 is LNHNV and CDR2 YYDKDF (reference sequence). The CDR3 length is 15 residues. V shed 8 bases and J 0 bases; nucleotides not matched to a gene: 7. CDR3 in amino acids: CATGLGREAKNIQYF. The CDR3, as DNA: TGTGCCACCGGCTTGGGGAGGGAAGCCAAAAACATTCAGTACTTC.

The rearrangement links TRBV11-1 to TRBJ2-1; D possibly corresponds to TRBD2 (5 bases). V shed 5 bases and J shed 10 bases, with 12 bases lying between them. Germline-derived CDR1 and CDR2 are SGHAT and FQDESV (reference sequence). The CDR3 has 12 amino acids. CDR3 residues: CASSRGYGEQFF. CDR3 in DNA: TGTGCCAGCAGCCGAGGGTACGGGGAGCAGTTCTTC.

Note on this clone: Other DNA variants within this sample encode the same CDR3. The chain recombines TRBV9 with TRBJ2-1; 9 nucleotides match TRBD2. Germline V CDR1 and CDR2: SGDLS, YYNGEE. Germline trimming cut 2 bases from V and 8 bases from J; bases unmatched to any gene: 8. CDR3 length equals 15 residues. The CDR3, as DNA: TGTGCCAGCAGCGTTTCGGGTAGCGGGAGCGATGAGCAGTTCTTC. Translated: CASSVSGSGSDEQFF.

The CDR3 here is CAISHTGQGALETQYF. CDR3 nucleotide sequence: TGTGCCATCAGCCACACGGGACAGGGGGCTTTAGAGACCCAGTACTTC. This sequence joins TRBV10-3 and TRBJ2-5, with 12 bases matching TRBD1. Germline-derived CDR1 and CDR2 are ENHRY and SYGVKD. V shed 6 bases, J shed 4 bases, and the junction held 9 bases outside the gene matches. The CDR3 is made up of 16 amino acids.

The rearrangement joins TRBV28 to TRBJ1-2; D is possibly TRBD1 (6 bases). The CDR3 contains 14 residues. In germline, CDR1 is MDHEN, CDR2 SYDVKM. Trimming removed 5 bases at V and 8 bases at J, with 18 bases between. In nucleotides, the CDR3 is TGTGCCAGCAGTCGGGACAATATGTGGCGGGGCTACACCTTC. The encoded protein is CASSRDNMWRGYTF.

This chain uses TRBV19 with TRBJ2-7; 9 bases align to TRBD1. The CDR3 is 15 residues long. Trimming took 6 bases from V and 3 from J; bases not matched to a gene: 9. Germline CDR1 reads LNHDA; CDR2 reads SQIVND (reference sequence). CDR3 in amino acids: CASSLQGALGYEQYF. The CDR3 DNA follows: TGTGCCAGTAGCCTACAGGGGGCTTTGGGCTACGAGCAGTACTTC.

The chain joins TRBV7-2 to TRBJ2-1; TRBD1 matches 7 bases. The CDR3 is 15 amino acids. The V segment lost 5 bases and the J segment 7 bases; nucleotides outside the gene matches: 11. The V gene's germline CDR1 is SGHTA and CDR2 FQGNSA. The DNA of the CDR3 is TGTGCCAGCAGCATCTTTACCGGGACAGATAATGAGCAGTTCTTC. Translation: CASSIFTGTDNEQFF. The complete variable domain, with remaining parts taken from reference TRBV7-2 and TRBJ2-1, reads GAGVSQSPSNKVTEKGKDVELRCDPISGHTALYWYRQSLGQGLEFLIYFQGNSAPDKSGLPSDRFSAERTGGSVSTLTIQRTQQEDSAVYLCASSIFTGTDNEQFFGPGTRLTVL.

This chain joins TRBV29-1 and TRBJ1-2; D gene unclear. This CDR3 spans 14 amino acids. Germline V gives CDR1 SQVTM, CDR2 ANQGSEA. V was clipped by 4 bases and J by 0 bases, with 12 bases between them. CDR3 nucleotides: TGCAGCGTTGTTGGCGGACTAGCTAACTATGGCTACACCTTC. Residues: CSVVGGLANYGYTF. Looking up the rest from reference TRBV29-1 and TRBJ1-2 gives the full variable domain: SAVISQKPSRDICQRGTSLTIQCQVDSQVTMMFWYRQQPGQSLTLIATANQGSEATYESGFVIDKFPISRPNLTFSTLTVSNMSPEDSSIYLCSVVGGLANYGYTFGSGTRLTVV.